Presented here are 29 T cell receptor beta chains from one specimen sequenced in a study of T cell responses to AZD1222 COVID-19 vaccine. Assay used: immunoSEQ multiplex PCR; TCRdb lists only in-frame clones, some missing. The sample yields approximately 140,000 clones, roughly 90% seen once. The source material was peripheral blood, sampled 28 days after the second AZD1222 dose. The receptors stem from an adult who received the AZD1222 COVID-19 vaccine.

The chain combines TRBV28 with TRBJ2-7; 8 bases are shared with TRBD1. J was trimmed by 1 base and V by 7 bases; bases with no gene match: 6. Germline lookup yields CDR1 MDHEN and CDR2 SYDVKM. The CDR3 is 14 residues long. The CDR3 sequence is CASISNRGSYEQYF. The CDR3 DNA reads TGTGCCAGCATCTCGAACAGGGGGTCCTACGAGCAGTACTTC.

This chain uses TRBV18 with TRBJ2-1; D ambiguous. V was cut by 2 bases and J by 6 bases, with 11 bases left in between. The CDR3 totals 14 residues. The germline CDR1 and CDR2 sequences are KGHSH and LQKENI. The CDR3 coding sequence is TGTGCCAGCTCACCAGCCAATCTCTTCAATGAGCAGTTCTTC. Its protein is CASSPANLFNEQFF. Based on the CDR3 plus reference TRBV18 and TRBJ2-1, the full variable domain is NAGVMQNPRHLVRRRGQEARLRCSPMKGHSHVYWYRQLPEEGLKFMVYLQKENIIDESGMPKERFSAEFPKEGPSILRIQQVVRGDSAAYFCASSPANLFNEQFFGPGTRLTVL.

This CDR3 is CASSTQGLGYGYTF. The CDR3, as DNA: TGTGCCAGTAGTACCCAGGGTCTGGGCTATGGCTACACCTTC. The chain joins TRBV19 to TRBJ1-2; D perhaps matches TRBD1 (5 bases). Trimming left V 4 bases short and J 4 bases short, with 13 bases between. The CDR3 spans 14 residues. From germline, CDR1 is LNHDA and CDR2 SQIVND (reference sequence).

The V gene is TRBV12-3 or TRBV12-4, the J gene TRBJ2-7; no firm D call. V lost 5 bases to trimming and J lost 3 bases, with 5 bases between them. This CDR3 comprises 11 residues. The CDR3 loop reads CASSQYYEQYF. DNA for the CDR3: TGTGCCAGCAGTCAATACTACGAGCAGTACTTC.

V and J are TRBV28 and TRBJ2-7, with D uncertain. Per germline, CDR1 MDHEN and CDR2 SYDVKM. V lost 2 bases, J lost 0 bases, and 5 bases lay in between. CDR3 length: 13 residues. In nucleotides, the CDR3 is TGTGCCAGCAGTTTACCCAGCTCCTACGAGCAGTACTTC. This gives the protein CASSLPSSYEQYF.

This clone was seen only once. This chain uses TRBV29-1 with TRBJ1-5; the D is unclear. The V end lost 1 base, the J end lost 5 bases, and 6 bases lay between the germline ends. Germline V gene lookup returns CDR1 SQVTM and CDR2 ANQGSEA. This CDR3 has 12 amino acids. CDR3 sequence (DNA): TGCAGCGTTGAAGGGGCAGATCAGCCCCAGCATTTT. Translated, it gives CSVEGADQPQHF.

The chain employs TRBV5-1 and TRBJ2-3, with a tentative D call TRBD2 (5 bases). This CDR3 comprises 14 residues. CDR1 is SGHRS, CDR2 YFSETQ, per germline. V was cut by 0 bases and J by 6 bases, with 11 bases left in between. The CDR3 spells CASSLDSSGDTQYF. CDR3 nucleotide sequence: TGCGCCAGCAGCTTGGACTCTTCGGGGGATACGCAGTATTTT.

This rearrangement joins TRBV25-1 to TRBJ1-2, with D uncertain. The CDR3 has 13 residues. V was clipped by 5 bases and J by 0 bases, with 7 bases between them. Germline assignment: CDR1 MGHDK and CDR2 SYGVNS. CDR3 residues: CASSPQANYGYTF. The DNA for the CDR3 is TGTGCCAGCAGTCCCCAAGCTAACTATGGCTACACCTTC.

This chain uses TRBV19 with TRBJ1-4; 7 positions agree with TRBD1. There are 16 residues in the CDR3. The V and J ends lost 4 bases and 4 bases, in that order; junction bases with no gene match: 9. Germline assignment: CDR1 LNHDA and CDR2 SQIVND (reference sequence). Here the CDR3 DNA reads TGTGCCAGTAGTAAAGACAGGGTCTCCTTTAATGAAAAACTGTTTTTT. Encoded protein: CASSKDRVSFNEKLFF.

The J gene is TRBJ1-1, the V gene TRBV5-1; a possible D gene is TRBD1 (6 bases). CDR1 is SGHRS and CDR2 is YFSETQ in the germline V gene. The ends were cut back, 3 bases at V and 5 bases at J, with 14 bases in the middle. The CDR3 has 14 residues. CDR3 region: CASSSSSRGTEAFF. The CDR3 bases are TGCGCCAGCAGCTCGTCCTCTAGGGGGACTGAAGCTTTCTTT.

This clone was seen a handful of times. The rearrangement joins TRBV10-3 to TRBJ1-2; TRBD1 is a possible D gene (5 bases). The CDR3 extends over 15 amino acids. Looked up from germline, CDR1 is ENHRY and CDR2 is SYGVKD. The V gene lost 4 bases and the J gene lost 4 bases, with 16 bases spanning the gap. The CDR3 coding sequence is TGTGCCATCAGTGCTTTCCCCGGGGGAGCCTATGGCTACACCTTC. As protein: CAISAFPGGAYGYTF.

The chain carries TRBV10-2 and TRBJ1-1; D gene unclear. The CDR3 length is 13 residues. Per the germline V gene, CDR1 is WSHSY and CDR2 is SAAADI. V lost 3 bases, J lost 3 bases, and 8 bases lay in between. The CDR3 DNA reads TGCGCCAGCAGTGAAAACGGTTACACTGAAGCTTTCTTT. Its protein is CASSENGYTEAFF.

This chain joins TRBV9 and TRBJ1-4, with 9 bases fitting TRBD1. V dropped 3 bases and J dropped 8; count of bases not matched to a gene: 11. This CDR3 contains 16 residues. Per the germline V gene, CDR1 is SGDLS and CDR2 is YYNGEE. The CDR3 loop reads CASSASGTGYREKLFF. DNA for the CDR3: TGTGCCAGCAGCGCTTCCGGGACAGGGTATAGGGAAAAACTGTTTTTT.

V is TRBV7-9 and J is TRBJ1-2; D ambiguous. V lost 5 bases, J lost 8 bases, and 9 bases lay in between. The CDR3 covers 11 residues. Germline CDR1 is SEHNR and CDR2 is FQNEAQ (reference sequence). CDR3 in amino acids: CASSQLGGYTF. CDR3 sequence (DNA): TGTGCCAGCAGCCAACTGGGGGGCTACACCTTC.

The V gene is TRBV11-3, the J gene TRBJ1-1; tentative D call: TRBD1 (5 bases). The CDR3 has 15 amino acids. Germline-derived CDR1 and CDR2 are SGHNT and YENEEA. Trimming left V 3 bases short and J 1 base short, with 12 bases between. CDR3 sequence: CASSFPGPSNTEAFF. CDR3 nucleotides: TGTGCCAGCAGCTTCCCGGGACCGTCGAACACTGAAGCTTTCTTT. The entire variable domain, with the rest obtained from reference TRBV11-3 and TRBJ1-1, is as follows: EAGVVQSPRYKIIEKKQPVAFWCNPISGHNTLYWYLQNLGQGPELLIRYENEEAVDDSQLPKDRFSAERLKGVDSTLKIQPAELGDSAVYLCASSFPGPSNTEAFFGQGTRLTVV.

V gene TRBV28 combines with J gene TRBJ2-1, with 15 bases matching TRBD2. The CDR3 totals 19 residues. The V and J ends lost 10 bases and 4 bases, in that order; junction bases with no gene match: 17. CDR1 MDHEN and CDR2 SYDVKM come from the germline V gene. The CDR3 reads CAIQPVGLAGGRWYNEQFF. DNA for the CDR3: TGTGCCATCCAACCGGTCGGACTAGCGGGAGGGCGTTGGTACAATGAGCAGTTCTTC.

The chain couples TRBV28 to TRBJ2-7; D perhaps matches TRBD1 (5 bases). Germline CDR1 reads MDHEN; CDR2 reads SYDVKM. This CDR3 has 14 amino acids. Trimming shortened V by 6 bases and J by 2 bases, and 14 bases separated the two germline ends. DNA for the CDR3: TGTGCCAGCAGCCACCCCAGGGCCCCCTACGAGCAGTACTTC. Translated: CASSHPRAPYEQYF.

This sequence joins TRBV7-2 and TRBJ2-7; D uncertain. Germline CDR1 and CDR2: SGHTA and FQGNSA. V dropped 5 bases and J dropped 0 bases, with 17 bases sitting between them. The CDR3 contains 16 residues. In nucleotides, the CDR3 is TGTGCCAGCAGCGAACCGAGGAATTCGGTCTCCTACGAGCAGTACTTC. Protein sequence: CASSEPRNSVSYEQYF.

The chain employs TRBV12-3 or TRBV12-4 and TRBJ1-5, with 7 nucleotides matching TRBD1. The CDR3 has 13 amino acids. The J segment lost 6 bases and the V segment lost 4 bases, leaving 3 bases of the junction unmatched. The CDR3 sequence: CASSSGQFQPQHF. Here the CDR3 DNA reads TGTGCCAGCAGTTCGGGACAGTTTCAGCCCCAGCATTTT.

The rearrangement uses TRBV24-1 and TRBJ2-1; 7 nucleotides agree with TRBD1. The CDR3 runs 17 residues. Trimming at V came to 4 bases and at J to 4 bases, leaving 12 bases not matched to a gene. In germline, CDR1 is KGHDR, CDR2 SFDVKD. The CDR3 loop reads CATSDPHRGRGYNEQFF. The CDR3 region has the DNA TGTGCCACCAGTGACCCTCACAGGGGCCGGGGTTACAATGAGCAGTTCTTC.

The V and J genes are TRBV7-8 and TRBJ1-2; weak D call: TRBD1 (5 bases). CDR1 is SGHVS, CDR2 FQNEAQ, per germline. There are 14 residues in the CDR3. V was cut by 6 bases and J by 4 bases, with 15 bases left in between. In DNA, the CDR3 is TGTGCCAGCAGTCCCATCGGGGGGGGCTATGGCTACACCTTC. This codes for CASSPIGGGYGYTF.

The rearrangement links TRBV19 to TRBJ2-3; D remains ambiguous. Trimming took off 5 bases at V and 2 bases at J, with 14 bases between the two ends. CDR1 LNHDA and CDR2 SQIVND come from the germline V gene (reference sequence). The CDR3 has 15 residues. CDR3 sequence (DNA): TGTGCCAGTAGTCATACGGCGGTTTCCACAGATACGCAGTATTTT. Translated, it gives CASSHTAVSTDTQYF.

The chain carries TRBV5-1 and TRBJ2-1; 11 positions agree with TRBD2. V lost 0 bases and J lost 7; bases outside the gene matches: 9. CDR1 SGHRS and CDR2 YFSETQ come from the germline V gene. This CDR3 spans 17 amino acids. The CDR3: CASSLAELAGGPNEQFF. The CDR3 bases are TGCGCCAGCAGCTTGGCCGAGTTAGCGGGAGGGCCTAATGAGCAGTTCTTC.

The chain combines TRBV7-2 with TRBJ1-5; D gene uncertain. CDR1 and CDR2 (germline): SGHTA, FQGNSA. This CDR3 spans 13 amino acids. Trimming cost V 3 bases and J 7 bases, with 10 bases left between them. This CDR3 reads CASSFRTTQPQHF. CDR3 DNA: TGTGCCAGCAGCTTCCGGACCACCCAGCCCCAGCATTTT.

The chain recombines TRBV10-1 with TRBJ2-1; 7 nucleotides align to TRBD1. Trimming cost V 6 bases and J 7 bases; bases outside gene matches: 15. The germline gives CDR1 WNHNN, CDR2 SYGVQD (reference sequence). The CDR3 has 16 residues. The CDR3 is CASSTRQGLGENEQFF. The CDR3 region has the DNA TGCGCCAGCAGCACACGACAGGGATTGGGTGAGAATGAGCAGTTCTTC.

This clone was observed once. The chain links TRBV24-1 to TRBJ2-2; 8 nucleotides line up with TRBD1. The CDR3 is 14 residues long. Unmatched junction bases numbered 3, after V lost 9 bases and J lost 1 base. The V gene's germline CDR1 is KGHDR and CDR2 SFDVKD. The CDR3 nucleotides read TGTGCCACCTCCGGGACAGGGAACACCGGGGAGCTGTTTTTT. It yields the protein CATSGTGNTGELFF.

The genes are TRBV6-4 and TRBJ1-5, with D perhaps TRBD1 (5 bases). Trimming cost V 0 bases and J 0 bases, with 21 bases left between them. Per the germline V gene, CDR1 is MRHNA and CDR2 is SNTAGT. The CDR3 spans 20 residues. The CDR3 region is CASSDSKVAGRANSNQPQHF. The CDR3 nucleotides read TGTGCCAGCAGTGACTCGAAAGTGGCAGGGAGGGCCAATAGCAATCAGCCCCAGCATTTT.

Here the CDR3 DNA reads TGTGCCAGCAGCCACCGCGGACGGATCAGCAATGAAAAACTGTTTTTT. It translates to CASSHRGRISNEKLFF. V is TRBV3-1 (or the pseudogene TRBV3-2) and J is TRBJ1-4; no definite D call. V was cut by 3 bases and J by 5 bases, with 16 bases left in between. CDR3 size: 16 residues. In germline, CDR1 is LGHDT, CDR2 YNNKEL (reference sequence).

This clone turned up a few times. The chain recombines TRBV10-1 with TRBJ2-5; maybe TRBD2 (6 bases). The CDR3 has 15 amino acids. Germline loops: CDR1 WNHNN, CDR2 SYGVQD (reference sequence). Trimming left V 3 bases short and J 5 bases short, with 16 bases between. The CDR3 nucleotides read TGCGCCAGCAGTGATGAATCGGCAGGGAGGGAGACCCAGTACTTC. As protein: CASSDESAGRETQYF.